This T cell receptor (beta chain) was recorded in a study of Graves' ophthalmopathy and Graves' hyperthyroidism. RNA served as the template for amplifying TCR beta CDR3 regions. The library came from an HTBI-primed first-round RT-PCR and a second-round multiplex PCR. MiXCR was run by TCRdb on the multiplex PCR reads, yielding one entry per CDR3 protein. The table includes 230,000 or so distinct CDR3 sequences, 45% to 55% detected once. Germline-derived CDR1 and CDR2 are WSHSY and SAAADI. Trimming removed 8 bases from V and 6 bases from J, with 22 bases in between. This CDR3 spans 16 amino acids. Note on this clonotype: Since the CDR3 does not end with the conserved phenylalanine or tryptophan, this likely comes from a read error.

The sequenced sample was peripheral blood. The TCR sequence derives from an adult man with Graves' ophthalmopathy. V gene TRBV10-2 combines with J gene TRBJ2-2; a weak D match, TRBD2 (7 bases). The CDR3 sequence is CASGLGPGGRAGELFL. CDR3 sequence (DNA): TGCGCCAGCGGGTTGGGTCCGGGGGGCCGGGCCGGGGAGCTGTTTCTT.